These T cell receptor beta chains were read from a single sample in a study of blood T cells in healthy people across ages. A single record per CDR3 protein comes from TCRdb applying MiXCR to the 5' RACE reads. Seen here are about 780,000 distinct CDR3 sequences, roughly 46% observed once, and the top ten hold about a sixth. Sequencing was carried out using blood. These receptor sequences come from an elderly man in good health. Both conserved end residues are part of each CDR3. A D gene is named only where the DNA matches it firmly. Not all rows give a size; the values are once, few, many and, for expanded clones, a class.

j_call	v_call	d_call	cdr3_length	clone_size	cdr3_aa	cdr3_nt
TRBJ1-6	TRBV4-2	TRBD1	16	many	CASSLNPTGGNSPLHF	TGTGCCAGCAGCCTAAACCCGACAGGGGGTAATTCACCCCTCCACTTT
TRBJ2-7	TRBV20-1	NA	14	once	CSAQGAGGWNEQYF	TGCAGTGCTCAGGGGGCGGGAGGGTGGAATGAGCAGTACTTC
TRBJ2-3	TRBV5-1	TRBD2	18	many	CASSLGLAGVKTTDTQYF	TGCGCCAGCAGCTTGGGACTAGCGGGAGTAAAGACCACAGATACGCAGTATTTT
TRBJ2-1	TRBV6-6	NA	15	few	CASSNRLSSYNEQFF	TGTGCCAGCAGTAATCGATTAAGCTCCTACAATGAGCAGTTCTTC
TRBJ2-1	TRBV14	TRBD1	16	NA	CASSQFAGQGRNEQFF	TGTGCCAGCAGCCAATTTGCGGGACAGGGGAGGAATGAGCAGTTCTTC
TRBJ1-5	TRBV4-3	NA	15	NA	CASSQTVFSNQPQHF	TGCGCCAGCAGCCAGACGGTCTTTAGCAATCAGCCCCAGCATTTT
TRBJ2-2	TRBV2	TRBD1	15	NA	CASRRQGGNTGELFF	TGTGCCAGCAGACGACAGGGGGGTAACACCGGGGAGCTGTTTTTT
TRBJ2-3	TRBV5-6	NA	13	NA	CASSPPTGQRTYF	TGTGCCAGCAGCCCCCCGACCGGACAGCGGACGTATTTT
TRBJ1-2	TRBV20-1	TRBD1	12	NA	CSAEGAFSGYTF	TGCAGTGCCGAGGGGGCTTTTAGCGGCTACACCTTC
TRBJ2-7	TRBV7-9	NA	12	few	CASSPGTHEQYF	TGTGCCAGCAGCCCAGGGACTCACGAGCAGTACTTC
TRBJ2-3	TRBV29-1	NA	15	NA	CSASTLQGPGGTQYF	TGCAGCGCCAGCACACTACAGGGGCCGGGGGGTACGCAGTATTTT
TRBJ1-1	TRBV11-2	TRBD1	15	NA	CASSLLTGRNTEAFF	TGTGCCAGCAGCCTTCTGACAGGGCGGAACACTGAAGCTTTCTTT
TRBJ2-7	TRBV7-9	NA	14	NA	CASSLETEEYEQYF	TGTGCCAGCAGCTTAGAGACCGAGGAGTACGAGCAGTACTTC
TRBJ2-3	TRBV3-1	NA	16	NA	CASSLRGGSSTDTQYF	TGTGCCAGCAGCCTTAGGGGGGGGTCTAGCACAGATACGCAGTATTTT
TRBJ1-6	TRBV20-1	NA	13	NA	CSARGSYNSPLHF	TGCAGTGCAAGGGGTTCCTATAATTCACCCCTCCACTTT
TRBJ2-7	TRBV3-1	TRBD1	15	NA	CASSRPGTGVDEQYF	TGTGCCAGCAGTCGCCCTGGGACAGGGGTCGACGAGCAGTACTTC
TRBJ1-2	TRBV29-1	NA	12	NA	CSVGRGKGDYTF	TGCAGCGTCGGCCGGGGAAAGGGGGACTACACCTTC
TRBJ2-1	TRBV6-5	NA	13	NA	CASRHPSLIEQFF	TGTGCCAGCAGACACCCCTCTCTCATTGAGCAGTTCTTC
TRBJ2-7	TRBV7-2	TRBD2	15	NA	CASSQDLGGAYEQYF	TGTGCCAGCAGCCAAGACCTGGGAGGGGCCTACGAGCAGTACTTC
TRBJ2-5	TRBV2	TRBD1	13	NA	CADTGTVGETQYF	TGTGCAGACACGGGGACAGTAGGGGAGACCCAGTACTTC
TRBJ2-5	TRBV30	TRBD1	11	NA	CAWTGGETQYF	TGTGCCTGGACAGGGGGAGAGACCCAGTACTTC
TRBJ2-7	TRBV5-1	NA	15	few	CASSLAVGEAYEQYF	TGCGCCAGCAGCTTGGCCGTCGGGGAAGCCTACGAGCAGTACTTC
TRBJ2-1	TRBV3-1	TRBD2	16	few	CASSQDRGEVFNEQFF	TGTGCCAGCAGCCAAGATCGGGGGGAGGTATTCAATGAGCAGTTCTTC
TRBJ2-1	TRBV4-2	TRBD1	17	NA	CASSQDGGDREYNEQFF	TGTGCCAGCAGCCAAGATGGCGGGGACAGGGAGTACAATGAGCAGTTCTTC
TRBJ1-2	TRBV7-9	TRBD1	15	NA	CASSFGTDTPFGYTF	TGTGCCAGCAGCTTTGGGACAGATACTCCCTTTGGCTACACCTTC
TRBJ2-5	TRBV7-9	TRBD2	14	once	CASSAGLAEETQYF	TGTGCCAGCAGCGCCGGACTAGCGGAAGAGACCCAGTACTTC
TRBJ2-5	TRBV7-9	NA	12	few	CASSFAQETQYF	TGTGCCAGCAGCTTTGCCCAAGAGACCCAGTACTTC
TRBJ2-3	TRBV20-1	TRBD1	15	few	CSASTGQGAEDTQYF	TGCAGTGCTAGTACAGGACAGGGGGCTGAAGATACGCAGTATTTT
TRBJ2-3	TRBV3-1	NA	12	NA	CASSQAADTQYF	TGTGCCAGCAGCCAAGCCGCAGATACGCAGTATTTT
TRBJ2-5	TRBV12-3/TRBV12-4	NA	12	many	CASSLQGETQYF	TGTGCCAGCAGCTTACAGGGAGAGACCCAGTACTTC
TRBJ2-3	TRBV6-1	TRBD2	14	NA	CASRRTSGADTQYF	TGTGCCAGCCGAAGGACTAGCGGGGCAGATACGCAGTATTTT
TRBJ2-7	TRBV29-1	TRBD2	12	few	CSVPAGGYEQYF	TGCAGCGTTCCCGCGGGGGGATACGAGCAGTACTTC
TRBJ2-7	TRBV5-1	TRBD2	18	NA	CASSLGTSGGSSYNEQYF	TGCGCCAGCAGCTTGGGGACTAGCGGGGGGAGCTCCTACAATGAGCAGTACTTC